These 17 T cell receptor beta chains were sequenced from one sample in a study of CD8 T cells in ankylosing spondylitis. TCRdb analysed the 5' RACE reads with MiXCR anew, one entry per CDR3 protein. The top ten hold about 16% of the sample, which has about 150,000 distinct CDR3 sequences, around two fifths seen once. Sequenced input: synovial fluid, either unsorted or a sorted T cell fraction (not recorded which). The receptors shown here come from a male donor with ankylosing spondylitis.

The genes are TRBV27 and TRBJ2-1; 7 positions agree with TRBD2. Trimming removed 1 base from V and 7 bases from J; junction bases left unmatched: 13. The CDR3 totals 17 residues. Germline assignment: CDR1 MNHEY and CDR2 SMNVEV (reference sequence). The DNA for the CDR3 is TGTGCCAGCAGTTTATTTTCTCCCAGGGAAGCGGGGAATGAGCAGTTCTTC. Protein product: CASSLFSPREAGNEQFF.

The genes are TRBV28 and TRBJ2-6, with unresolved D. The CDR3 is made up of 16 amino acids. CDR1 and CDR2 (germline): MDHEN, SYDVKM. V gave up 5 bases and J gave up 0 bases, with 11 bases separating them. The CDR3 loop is CASSLGPNSGANVLTF. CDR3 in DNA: TGTGCCAGCAGTCTGGGTCCTAACTCTGGGGCCAACGTCCTGACTTTC.

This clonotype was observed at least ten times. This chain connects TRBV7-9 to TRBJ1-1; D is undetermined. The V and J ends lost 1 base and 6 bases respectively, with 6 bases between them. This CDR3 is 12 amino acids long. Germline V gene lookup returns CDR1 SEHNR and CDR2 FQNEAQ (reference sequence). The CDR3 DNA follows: TGTGCCAGCAGCTTAGGGATTGCTGAAGCTTTCTTT. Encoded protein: CASSLGIAEAFF.

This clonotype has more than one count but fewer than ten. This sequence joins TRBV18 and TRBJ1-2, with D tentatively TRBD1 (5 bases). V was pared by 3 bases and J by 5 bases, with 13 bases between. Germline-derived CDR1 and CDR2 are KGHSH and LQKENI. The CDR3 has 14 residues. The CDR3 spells CASSPQGILYGYTF. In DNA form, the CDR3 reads TGTGCCAGCTCACCTCAGGGTATTCTATATGGCTACACCTTC.

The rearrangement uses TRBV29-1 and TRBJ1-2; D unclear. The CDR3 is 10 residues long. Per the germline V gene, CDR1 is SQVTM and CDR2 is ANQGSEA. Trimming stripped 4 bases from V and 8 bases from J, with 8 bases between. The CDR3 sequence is CSVGAMGYTF. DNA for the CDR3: TGCAGCGTTGGGGCCATGGGCTACACCTTC.

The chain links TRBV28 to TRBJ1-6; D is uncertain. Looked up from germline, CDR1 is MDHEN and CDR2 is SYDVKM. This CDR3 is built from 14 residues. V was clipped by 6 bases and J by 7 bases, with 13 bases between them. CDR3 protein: CASRLVATNSPLHF. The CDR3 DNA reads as TGTGCCAGCAGGCTCGTCGCTACCAATTCACCCCTCCACTTT. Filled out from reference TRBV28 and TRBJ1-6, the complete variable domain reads DVKVTQSSRYLVKRTGEKVFLECVQDMDHENMFWYRQDPGLGLRLIYFSYDVKMKEKGDIPEGYSVSREKKERFSLILESASTNQTSMYLCASRLVATNSPLHFGNGTRLTVT.

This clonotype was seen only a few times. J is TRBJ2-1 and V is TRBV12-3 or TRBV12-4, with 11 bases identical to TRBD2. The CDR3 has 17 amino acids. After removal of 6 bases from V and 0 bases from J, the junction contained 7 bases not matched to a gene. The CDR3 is CASSGRLAGSSYNEQFF. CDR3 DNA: TGTGCCAGCAGCGGTCGACTAGCGGGGAGCTCCTACAATGAGCAGTTCTTC.

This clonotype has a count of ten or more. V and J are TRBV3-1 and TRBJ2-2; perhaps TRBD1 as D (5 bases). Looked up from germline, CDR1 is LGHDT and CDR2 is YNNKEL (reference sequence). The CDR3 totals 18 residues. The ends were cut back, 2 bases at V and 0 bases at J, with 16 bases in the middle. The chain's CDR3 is CASSQLFQGGTNTGELFF. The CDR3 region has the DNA TGTGCCAGCAGCCAACTCTTCCAGGGTGGGACGAACACCGGGGAGCTGTTTTTT.

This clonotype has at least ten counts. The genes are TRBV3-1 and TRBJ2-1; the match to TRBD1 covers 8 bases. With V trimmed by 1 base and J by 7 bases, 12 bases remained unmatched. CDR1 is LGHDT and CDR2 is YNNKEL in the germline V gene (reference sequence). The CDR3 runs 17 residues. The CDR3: CASSQGRDQGAWNEQFF. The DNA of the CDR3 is TGTGCCAGCAGCCAAGGGCGGGACCAGGGGGCCTGGAATGAGCAGTTCTTC.

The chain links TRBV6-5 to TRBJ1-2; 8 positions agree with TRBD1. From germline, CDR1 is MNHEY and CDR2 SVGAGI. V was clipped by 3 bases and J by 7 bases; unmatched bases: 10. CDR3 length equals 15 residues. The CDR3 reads CASSYPGQGFSGYTF. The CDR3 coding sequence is TGTGCCAGCAGTTATCCCGGACAGGGCTTCTCTGGCTACACCTTC.

This CDR3 is CASSYSKTGNDNEQFF. In DNA form, the CDR3 reads TGTGCCAGCAGTTACTCAAAAACAGGGAACGACAATGAGCAGTTCTTC. J is TRBJ2-1 and V is TRBV6-5, with a weak D call TRBD1 (6 bases). The V end lost 0 bases, the J end lost 5 bases, and 14 bases lay between the germline ends. The CDR3 has 16 amino acids. Looked up from germline, CDR1 is MNHEY and CDR2 is SVGAGI.

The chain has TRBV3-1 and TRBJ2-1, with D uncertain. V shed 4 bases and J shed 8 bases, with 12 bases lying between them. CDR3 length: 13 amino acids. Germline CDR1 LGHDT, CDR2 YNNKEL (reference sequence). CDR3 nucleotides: TGTGCCAGCAGCCCTGACACTCTCGATGAGCAGTTCTTC. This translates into CASSPDTLDEQFF.

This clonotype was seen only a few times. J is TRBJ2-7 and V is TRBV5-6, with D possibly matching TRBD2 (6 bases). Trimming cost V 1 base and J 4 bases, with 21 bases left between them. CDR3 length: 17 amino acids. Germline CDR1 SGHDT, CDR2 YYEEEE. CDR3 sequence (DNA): TGTGCCAGCAGCTTGTACCCCATAGCGGATCTCCTTTACGAGCAGTACTTC. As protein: CASSLYPIADLLYEQYF.

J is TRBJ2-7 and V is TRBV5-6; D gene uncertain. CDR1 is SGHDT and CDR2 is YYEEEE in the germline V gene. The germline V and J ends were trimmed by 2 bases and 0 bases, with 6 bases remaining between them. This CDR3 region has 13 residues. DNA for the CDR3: TGTGCCAGCAGCTTTGACACCTCCTACGAGCAGTACTTC. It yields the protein CASSFDTSYEQYF.

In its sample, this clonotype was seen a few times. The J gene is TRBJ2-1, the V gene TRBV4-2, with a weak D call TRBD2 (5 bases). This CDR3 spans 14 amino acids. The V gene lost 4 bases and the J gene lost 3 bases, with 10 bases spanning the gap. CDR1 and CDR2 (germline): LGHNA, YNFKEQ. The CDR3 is CASSLPDYYNEQFF. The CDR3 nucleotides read TGTGCCAGCAGCCTCCCCGACTACTACAATGAGCAGTTCTTC.

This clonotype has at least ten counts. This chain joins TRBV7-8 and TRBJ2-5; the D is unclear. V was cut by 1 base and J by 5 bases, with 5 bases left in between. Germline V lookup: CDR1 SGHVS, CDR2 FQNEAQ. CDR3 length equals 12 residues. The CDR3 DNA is TGTGCCAGCAGCTTAGTAGGGGAGACCCAGTACTTC. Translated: CASSLVGETQYF.

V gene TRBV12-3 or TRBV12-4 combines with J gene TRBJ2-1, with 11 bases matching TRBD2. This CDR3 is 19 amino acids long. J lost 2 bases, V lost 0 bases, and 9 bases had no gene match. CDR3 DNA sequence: TGTGCCAGCAGTTTAGCGCTGCTAGCGGGAGGAAGGCCCTACAATGAGCAGTTCTTC. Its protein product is CASSLALLAGGRPYNEQFF.